This T cell receptor beta chain was identified in a study of response to subunit inactivated influenza vaccine. Each CDR3 protein gets one entry after TCRdb re-called the RT-PCR reads with MiXCR. The sample contains about 620,000 distinct CDR3 sequences, 10% to 12% of which appear only once. Germline loops: CDR1 SGHRS, CDR2 YFSETQ. V lost 3 bases to trimming and J lost 0 bases, with 15 bases between them. The CDR3 has 16 residues. These data were also reused for a study on T cells expressing NK-cell markers. From that report: UMI-tagged 5'RACE template switching yielded the TCR beta cDNA. Within several experiments, an anti-gamma-delta TCR antibody kept the sorting limited to alpha-beta TCR T cells. Roughly six of the donors carried dominant NKG2C+ clonotypes that took up about 1.0-7.0% of their CD8+ T cells.

The source material was PBMCs from blood, sampled on the day of vaccination. V is TRBV5-1 and J is TRBJ1-1; no firm D call. This TCR came from a man aged 45-65 years who received an inactivated influenza vaccine. CDR3 nucleotides: TGCGCCAGCAGCTCGGGAGAAAATTGGGTGAACACTGAAGCTTTCTTT. Translated, it gives CASSSGENWVNTEAFF. Variable domain in full (rest from reference TRBV5-1 and TRBJ1-1): KAGVTQTPRYLIKTRGQQVTLSCSPISGHRSVSWYQQTPGQGLQFLFEYFSETQRNKGNFPGRFSGRQFSNSRSEMNVSTLELGDSALYLCASSSGENWVNTEAFFGQGTRLTVV.